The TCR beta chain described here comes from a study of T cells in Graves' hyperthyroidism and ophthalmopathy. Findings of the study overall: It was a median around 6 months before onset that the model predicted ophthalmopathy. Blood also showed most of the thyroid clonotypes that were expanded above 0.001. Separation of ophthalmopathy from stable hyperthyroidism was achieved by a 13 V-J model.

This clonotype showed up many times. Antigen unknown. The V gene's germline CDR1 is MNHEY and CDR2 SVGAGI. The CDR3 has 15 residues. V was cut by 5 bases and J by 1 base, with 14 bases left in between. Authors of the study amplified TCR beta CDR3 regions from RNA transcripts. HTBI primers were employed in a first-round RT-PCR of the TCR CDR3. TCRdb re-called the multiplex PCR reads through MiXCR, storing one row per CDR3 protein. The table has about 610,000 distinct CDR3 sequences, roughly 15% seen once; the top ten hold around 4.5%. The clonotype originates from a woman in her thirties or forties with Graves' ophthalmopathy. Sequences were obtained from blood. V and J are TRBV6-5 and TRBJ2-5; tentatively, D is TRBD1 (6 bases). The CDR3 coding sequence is TGTGCCAGCAGTCACAACGGACAGACCCAAGAGACCCAGTACTTC. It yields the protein CASSHNGQTQETQYF.